These 9 T cell receptor beta chains were sequenced from one sample in a study of T cell changes during pregnancy in multiple sclerosis. Profiled with immunoSEQ multiplex PCR; TCRdb holds only in-frame clones, not every one. The repertoire includes tens of thousands of clones, 75% to 95% of them detected once, and about 0.45% sits in the top ten. The source was CD4+ T cells from peripheral blood mononuclear cells, collected before pregnancy. The receptors originated from a female donor with multiple sclerosis, enrolled in a pregnancy study.

The J gene is TRBJ2-2, the V gene TRBV10-2, with TRBD2 matching over 7 bases. The CDR3 extends over 14 amino acids. The V and J ends lost 11 bases and 0 bases, in that order; junction bases with no gene match: 6. Per the germline V gene, CDR1 is WSHSY and CDR2 is SAAADI. The CDR3 here is CACYGLANTGELFF. CDR3 nucleotide sequence: TGCGCCTGCTACGGACTAGCGAACACCGGGGAGCTGTTTTTT.

V and J are TRBV28 and TRBJ1-5; weak D call: TRBD1 (5 bases). V was pared by 6 bases and J by 1 base, with 10 bases between. CDR1 is MDHEN and CDR2 is SYDVKM in the germline V gene. The CDR3 runs 14 residues. For the CDR3, the DNA is TGTGCCAGCAGGGGGAGGGGCAGCAATCAGCCCCAGCATTTT. It specifies CASRGRGSNQPQHF.

V is TRBV20-1 and J is TRBJ1-1; D not resolved. The germline V gene encodes CDR1 DFQATT and CDR2 SNEGSKA (reference sequence). Trimming left V 8 bases short and J 4 bases short, with 11 bases between. The CDR3 has 11 amino acids. CDR3 sequence: CSQGGTTEAFF. CDR3 sequence (DNA): TGCAGTCAAGGAGGTACCACTGAAGCTTTCTTT.

V usage is TRBV5-1 and J usage is TRBJ2-2; 9 bases line up with TRBD1. CDR3 length: 16 residues. The germline gives CDR1 SGHRS, CDR2 YFSETQ. Trimming removed 4 bases from V and 4 bases from J; junction bases left unmatched: 8. CDR3 DNA: TGCGCCAGCAGCCTGGCGGGACAGGGTGGCACCGGGGAGCTGTTTTTT. Its protein product is CASSLAGQGGTGELFF.

This chain joins TRBV7-3 and TRBJ2-5, with TRBD1 as a possible D gene (6 bases). From germline, CDR1 is SGHTA and CDR2 FQGTGA. CDR3 length: 17 residues. The V end lost 5 bases, the J end lost 5 bases, and 24 bases lay between the germline ends. The CDR3 loop is CASSPGPGHPLQETQYF. In DNA form, the CDR3 reads TGTGCCAGCAGCCCCGGGCCGGGACACCCCCTTCAGGAGACCCAGTACTTC.

V usage is TRBV30 and J usage is TRBJ2-3, with D perhaps TRBD1 (5 bases). Between the trimmed V and J ends, which lost 2 bases and 2 bases, there was a span of 8 bases. Germline CDR1 GTSNPN, CDR2 SVGIG (reference sequence). The CDR3 is 13 residues long. The CDR3 region has the DNA TGTGCCTGGAGTATAGGACACACAGATACGCAGTATTTT. As protein: CAWSIGHTDTQYF.

This chain joins TRBV2 and TRBJ2-7, with 8 bases fitting TRBD2. V gave up 4 bases and J gave up 2 bases; unmatched junction bases: 10. Germline V gene sequence: CDR1 SNHLY, CDR2 FYNNEI. The CDR3 runs to 16 residues. The CDR3 nucleotides are TGTGCCAGCAGTGTTTATAGCGGGGTAGGAACCTACGAGCAGTACTTC. Translated, it gives CASSVYSGVGTYEQYF. The full variable domain, in which reference TRBV2 and TRBJ2-7 provide the parts outside the CDR3, is EPEVTQTPSHQVTQMGQEVILRCVPISNHLYFYWYRQILGQKVEFLVSFYNNEISEKSEIFDDQFSVERPDGSNFTLKIRSTKLEDSAMYFCASSVYSGVGTYEQYFGPGTRLTVT.

The chain combines TRBV28 with TRBJ1-1, with unresolved D. CDR1 and CDR2 from the germline V gene are MDHEN and SYDVKM. Trimming pared 7 bases from V and 0 bases from J, leaving 15 bases between. The CDR3 has 15 residues. The CDR3 bases are TGTGCCAGCAAGAATCTGGGCAGATTGAACACTGAAGCTTTCTTT. Residues: CASKNLGRLNTEAFF.

V is TRBV7-9 and J is TRBJ2-2; 13 nucleotides line up with TRBD2. V lost 6 bases and J lost 0; bases outside the gene matches: 1. Germline V gives CDR1 SEHNR, CDR2 FQNEAQ (reference sequence). The length of the CDR3 is 16 residues. The chain's CDR3 is CASRTSGGTNTGELFF. The CDR3 DNA follows: TGTGCCAGCAGGACTAGCGGGGGGACGAACACCGGGGAGCTGTTTTTT.